This TCR beta chain emerged from a study of beta chain features in type 1 diabetes. Across the whole study: The number of sorted cells examined across all samples was 107,917,701. Study-wide results and limits: Using cDNA template may skew counts toward highly expressing activated cells.

This clone has more than one count but fewer than ten. What it binds is unknown. The V gene's germline CDR1 is LNHNV and CDR2 YYDKDF (reference sequence). The CDR3 is made up of 17 amino acids. V shed 0 bases and J shed 2 bases, with 15 bases lying between them. TCRB transcripts that were expressed got sequenced, as all of the isolated RNA had been reverse transcribed. This table comes from immunoSEQ multiplex PCR, and its TCRdb copy is limited to in-frame clones, with some not included. The profile shows about 40,000 clones, more than 40% of them singletons. Source material: central memory CD4+ T cells from blood. The V gene is TRBV15, the J gene TRBJ2-3; TRBD2 might be the D (6 bases). The receptor's source is a woman younger than 35 in good health. The CDR3: CATSRDGPSAATDTQYF. DNA for the CDR3: TGTGCCACCAGCAGAGATGGGCCTAGCGCTGCCACAGATACGCAGTATTTT.